The 24 T cell receptor beta chains below were found in one sample sequenced in a study of blood T cell repertoires in COVID-19 (TCRdb year 2020). Libraries were made using the immunoSEQ multiplex PCR assay. TCRdb obtained this table from immuneACCESS and retained in-frame rearrangements with V and J assigned. These tables miss some clones; where compared with another copy, unresolved V genes account for less than half of the shortfall, and the remainder is unexplained. The sample table records 200,000 or so clones; 80% to 85% of these occur just once. The ten biggest clones cover about 3% of the sample. Source material: peripheral blood. Receptor source: a woman in her 30s who had recovered from COVID-19.

At least ten counts were recorded for this clone. The rearrangement uses TRBV10-1 and TRBJ1-2; no firm D call. Germline assignment: CDR1 WNHNN and CDR2 SYGVQD (reference sequence). The V and J ends lost 3 bases and 1 base respectively, with 6 bases between them. This CDR3 is built from 13 residues. The chain's CDR3 is CASSDSNNYGYTF. In nucleotides, the CDR3 is TGCGCCAGCAGTGATTCCAATAACTATGGCTACACCTTC.

CDR3 sequence: CASSDGREWYNEQFF. Here the CDR3 DNA reads TGTGCCAGCAGTGATGGGAGGGAGTGGTACAATGAGCAGTTCTTC. The J gene is TRBJ2-1, the V gene TRBV28; 7 bases line up with TRBD2. The germline V gene has CDR1 MDHEN and CDR2 SYDVKM. The length of the CDR3 is 15 residues. Trimming took 5 bases from V and 4 from J; bases not matched to a gene: 8.

J is TRBJ1-1 and V is TRBV6-5; no firm D call. CDR3 length: 14 amino acids. Between the trimmed V and J ends, which lost 6 bases and 3 bases, there was a span of 14 bases. From germline, CDR1 is MNHEY and CDR2 SVGAGI. The CDR3 coding sequence is TGTGCCAGCAGCGTTCCAGGTTCGGACACTGAAGCTTTCTTT. Its protein is CASSVPGSDTEAFF.

J is TRBJ1-5 and V is TRBV28; possible D gene TRBD1, 6 bases. Germline V gene sequence: CDR1 MDHEN, CDR2 SYDVKM. The CDR3 length is 16 residues. Trimming pared 4 bases from V and 0 bases from J, leaving 13 bases between. In nucleotides, the CDR3 is TGTGCCAGCAGTTCGTACAGGGCTTATAGCAATCAGCCCCAGCATTTT. The encoded protein is CASSSYRAYSNQPQHF.

This chain uses TRBV10-3 with TRBJ2-5; 11 positions match TRBD1. This CDR3 contains 18 residues. Germline-derived CDR1 and CDR2 are ENHRY and SYGVKD. V was clipped by 2 bases and J by 3 bases; unmatched bases: 11. The CDR3 nucleotides read TGTGCCATCAGTGAGCCCCCTGGGACAGGGGGAGGGAAAGAGACCCAGTACTTC. Translated: CAISEPPGTGGGKETQYF.

J is TRBJ2-7 and V is TRBV15, with D possibly matching TRBD1 (5 bases). The CDR3 runs to 16 residues. Trimming took 0 bases from V and 3 from J, leaving 15 bases between them. Germline-derived CDR1 and CDR2 are LNHNV and YYDKDF (reference sequence). CDR3 protein: CATSRDQGPALYEQYF. In DNA, the CDR3 is TGTGCCACCAGCAGAGATCAGGGTCCCGCGCTCTACGAGCAGTACTTC.

The gene calls are TRBV27 and TRBJ2-5; possibly TRBD1 for D (5 bases). CDR3 length equals 14 residues. Germline V gene lookup returns CDR1 MNHEY and CDR2 SMNVEV (reference sequence). Trimming pared 2 bases from V and 5 bases from J, leaving 12 bases between. The CDR3 nucleotides are TGTGCCAGCAGTTTACAGGGAATGGTGGAGACCCAGTACTTC. Encoded protein: CASSLQGMVETQYF.

The chain recombines TRBV21-1 with TRBJ2-1; the table gives TRBD2 as D, unverified against the DNA. TRBV21-1 is noted as a pseudogene. There are 17 residues in the CDR3. The CDR3 DNA reads TGTGCCAGCAGCAAAGGAGGGCGACGGAACCCCTACAATGAGCAGTTCTTC. Translated, it gives CASSKGGRRNPYNEQFF.

The chain uses TRBV19 and TRBJ1-1; 10 nucleotides line up with TRBD1. The CDR3 has 11 residues. With 10 bases clipped from V and 10 bases from J, the junction kept 6 bases outside the gene matches. CDR1 LNHDA and CDR2 SQIVND come from the germline V gene (reference sequence). CDR3 bases: TGTGCCACTTCGGACAGGGGGAGAGCTTTCTTT. It yields the protein CATSDRGRAFF. Looking up the rest from reference TRBV19 and TRBJ1-1 gives the full variable domain: DGGITQSPKYLFRKEGQNVTLSCEQNLNHDAMYWYRQDPGQGLRLIYYSQIVNDFQKGDIAEGYSVSREKKESFPLTVTSAQKNPTAFYLCATSDRGRAFFGQGTRLTVV.

The chain couples TRBV5-1 to TRBJ2-7; D perhaps matches TRBD1 (6 bases). V was cut by 2 bases and J by 6 bases, with 15 bases left in between. From germline, CDR1 is SGHRS and CDR2 YFSETQ. The CDR3 runs to 14 residues. CDR3 amino acids: CASSFRGEISEQYF. The CDR3 DNA is TGCGCCAGCAGCTTCAGGGGCGAGATTAGCGAGCAGTACTTC.

This clone was picked up one time. V and J are TRBV7-6 and TRBJ1-1; no clear D. Trimming took 4 bases from V and 0 from J, leaving 6 bases between them. The CDR3 consists of 13 residues. Germline CDR1 and CDR2: SGHVS and FNYEAQ. Written as DNA, the CDR3 is TGTGCCAGCAGCTCCATCATGAACACTGAAGCTTTCTTT. Translating gives CASSSIMNTEAFF.

This clone was seen once. The V call is TRBV5-6, the J call TRBJ2-7, with D possibly being TRBD2 (5 bases). The CDR3 consists of 14 residues. Trimming stripped 2 bases from V and 3 bases from J, with 12 bases between. Germline assignment: CDR1 SGHDT and CDR2 YYEEEE. This CDR3 is CASSFKGRIYEQYF. Written as DNA, the CDR3 is TGTGCCAGCAGCTTCAAAGGGAGAATCTACGAGCAGTACTTC.

This rearrangement joins TRBV27 to TRBJ1-5; 7 bases line up with TRBD1. The junction had 24 bases not matched to a gene; V was cut back by 11 bases and J by 2 bases. The germline V gene encodes CDR1 MNHEY and CDR2 SMNVEV (reference sequence). The CDR3 spans 19 residues. The CDR3: CAGRAAGTVLFRGNQPQHF. The CDR3 coding sequence is TGTGCCGGCCGGGCAGCCGGGACAGTACTCTTTAGGGGCAATCAGCCCCAGCATTTT.

This sequence joins TRBV5-1 and TRBJ1-6, with 7 bases identical to TRBD1. The CDR3 length is 13 residues. With 5 bases clipped from V and 5 bases from J, the junction kept 1 base outside the gene matches. The V gene's germline CDR1 is SGHRS and CDR2 YFSETQ. The CDR3, as DNA: TGCGCCAGCAGTACAGGGGATAATTCACCCCTCCACTTT. Its translation is CASSTGDNSPLHF. The full variable domain, its missing parts supplied by reference TRBV5-1 and TRBJ1-6, is KAGVTQTPRYLIKTRGQQVTLSCSPISGHRSVSWYQQTPGQGLQFLFEYFSETQRNKGNFPGRFSGRQFSNSRSEMNVSTLELGDSALYLCASSTGDNSPLHFGNGTRLTVT.

The chain carries TRBV7-9 and TRBJ2-3; D is possibly TRBD2 (5 bases). Trimming cost V 4 bases and J 5 bases, with 7 bases left between them. Germline values: CDR1 SEHNR, CDR2 FQNEAQ (reference sequence). The length of the CDR3 is 12 residues. The CDR3 loop is CASSYSGDTQYF. In DNA form, the CDR3 reads TGTGCCAGCAGCTACAGCGGAGATACGCAGTATTTT.

V and J are TRBV7-7 and TRBJ2-3; no clear D gene. The V end was cut by 1 base, the J end by 7 bases, with 9 bases between. From germline, CDR1 is SSHAT and CDR2 FNYEAQ (reference sequence). The CDR3 totals 13 residues. The CDR3 DNA reads as TGTGCCAGCAGCTTAGGGATGGAGCATACGCAGTATTTT. Its protein is CASSLGMEHTQYF.

The table lists this clone with a count of one. The chain joins TRBV7-2 to TRBJ2-1; 12 bases fit TRBD2. Germline CDR1 reads SGHTA; CDR2 reads FQGNSA. The CDR3 is 14 amino acids. V was clipped by 2 bases and J by 8 bases; unmatched bases: 1. In DNA, the CDR3 is TGTGCCAGCAGCTTAAGACTAGCGGGAGATGAGCAGTTCTTC. Translating it yields CASSLRLAGDEQFF.

This rearrangement joins TRBV5-5 to TRBJ1-1; no clear D. The CDR3 spans 16 residues. The V and J ends lost 1 base and 1 base respectively, with 14 bases between them. Germline CDR1 reads SGHKS; CDR2 reads YYEKEE (reference sequence). The CDR3 region is CASSLWASLANTEAFF. The CDR3 nucleotides are TGTGCCAGCAGCTTGTGGGCAAGCCTTGCGAACACTGAAGCTTTCTTT.

This chain uses TRBV19 with TRBJ1-2; the D gene is possibly TRBD1 (5 bases). Per germline, CDR1 LNHDA and CDR2 SQIVND (reference sequence). CDR3 length: 11 amino acids. Trimming left V 5 bases short and J 8 bases short, with 9 bases between. The CDR3 region has the DNA TGTGCCAGTAGTCCAGGGTACGGCTACACCTTC. Translating it yields CASSPGYGYTF.

This chain links TRBV7-9 with TRBJ2-5, with TRBD2 identical over 13 bases. V shed 8 bases and J 6 bases; nucleotides not matched to a gene: 12. The CDR3 has 16 amino acids. CDR1 and CDR2 from the germline V gene are SEHNR and FQNEAQ (reference sequence). For the CDR3, the DNA is TGTGCCAGCGGTGCCAAACTAGCGGGAGGGCCGAAGACCCAGTACTTC. Its translation is CASGAKLAGGPKTQYF. Full variable domain (outside the CDR3, taken from reference TRBV7-9 and TRBJ2-5): DTGVSQNPRHKITKRGQNVTFRCDPISEHNRLYWYRQTLGQGPEFLTYFQNEAQLEKSRLLSDRFSAERPKGSFSTLEIQRTEQGDSAMYLCASGAKLAGGPKTQYFGPGTRLLVL.

V and J are TRBV5-1 and TRBJ2-7, with 13 bases identical to TRBD2. This CDR3 is 19 amino acids long. V lost 3 bases and J lost 6; bases outside the gene matches: 18. Germline-derived CDR1 and CDR2 are SGHRS and YFSETQ. The CDR3 sequence is CASSSTKVLAGGPGSEQYF. The CDR3 region has the DNA TGCGCCAGCAGCTCAACTAAGGTACTAGCGGGAGGGCCAGGCAGCGAGCAGTACTTC. Complete variable domain (other parts from reference TRBV5-1 and TRBJ2-7): KAGVTQTPRYLIKTRGQQVTLSCSPISGHRSVSWYQQTPGQGLQFLFEYFSETQRNKGNFPGRFSGRQFSNSRSEMNVSTLELGDSALYLCASSSTKVLAGGPGSEQYFGPGTRLTVT.

The rearrangement uses TRBV29-1 and TRBJ2-1; D is ambiguous. The germline V gene has CDR1 SQVTM and CDR2 ANQGSEA. The CDR3 runs to 13 residues. The germline V and J ends were trimmed by 6 bases and 4 bases, with 13 bases remaining between them. The CDR3 spells CSVPPVEYNEQFF. In nucleotides, the CDR3 is TGCAGCGTCCCCCCGGTGGAGTACAATGAGCAGTTCTTC.

In its sample, this clone was seen once. The CDR3 region is CATTQGDYGYTF. The CDR3 nucleotides are TGTGCCACCACCCAAGGGGACTATGGCTACACCTTC. The gene calls are TRBV10-3 and TRBJ1-2, with D possibly matching TRBD1 (5 bases). V was shortened by 10 bases and J by 3 bases, with 12 bases between the two germline ends. The CDR3 runs 12 residues. Germline V gene lookup returns CDR1 ENHRY and CDR2 SYGVKD.

V is TRBV5-6 and J is TRBJ2-5; D is perhaps TRBD1 (6 bases). The CDR3 is 13 amino acids. Looked up from germline, CDR1 is SGHDT and CDR2 is YYEEEE. Trimming shortened V by 1 base and J by 5 bases, and 9 bases separated the two germline ends. CDR3: CASSLTGMETQYF. The CDR3 DNA is TGTGCCAGCAGCTTGACAGGGATGGAGACCCAGTACTTC.